This TCR beta chain was recorded in a study of T cells expressing NK-cell markers (TCRdb year 2020). Regarding the complete study: TCR beta-chain repertoires were profiled in sorted CD3+CD56+NKG2C+, CD3+CD56+NKG2C- and CD3+CD56-NKG2C+ T-cell subsets from several donors. The eight sequenced donors were randomly selected healthy volunteers, three men and five women. Sequencing of the libraries produced 2 x 150 bp reads on Illumina HiSeq 2000/2500, MiSeq or NextSeq. Among the eight sequenced donors, seven were HCMV-seropositive and one was HCMV-seronegative.

These reads were obtained on an Illumina HiSeq 2000. TCR beta cDNA libraries were made by 5'RACE template switching that added a universal primer site and unique molecular identifiers. cDNA synthesis was primed from the TCR beta constant segment, followed by two successive PCR amplification steps. The study's processing was this. MIGEC was used to demultiplex reads and group the reads by UMI, and MiTCR was used to assemble and quantify clonotypes. To exclude erroneous sequences, any TCR cDNA sequence not supported by at least two reads was discarded. The tcR package was used for downstream repertoire analysis, with clonotypes matched between fractions based on CDR3 nucleotide sequence plus V segment. VDJmatch was used to annotate antigen specificity against VDJdb, with one amino acid substitution in CDR3 allowed. TCRdb reprocessed the reads; each CDR3 protein sequence makes one entry, and DNA is unavailable. These V and J calls derive from TCRdb rather than the authors' analysis. This specimen's table enumerates roughly 180,000 distinct CDR3 sequences. The ten largest clones take up around 20% of the sample.

HCMV-specific IgG was detected in serum with a commercial ELISA kit to determine HCMV serostatus. Ficoll density gradient centrifugation was used to isolate peripheral blood mononuclear cells from blood. General study outcomes and caveats: Those dominant clonotypes were again the most abundant among CD3+CD56-NKG2C+ cells in a handful of donors, at 28.3-60.1%. In roughly six donors, the dominant CD3+CD56+NKG2C+ clonotypes ranked among the top 10 CD8+ clonotypes, making up about 1.0-7.5% of CD8+ T cells. It remained unclear whether the expanded NKG2C-expressing T cell clones were specific for HCMV antigens.

A note on this clonotype: This clone's antigen is unknown.

The sequence came from a man aged 18-75 years in good health. The sequencing input was blood T cells: a sorted CD56 or NKG2C T cell subset, CD4+ or CD8+ T cells, or bulk PBMC T cells (not recorded which).

The CDR3 reads CASSGTGAGNTIYF. The rearranged segments are TRBV11-2 and TRBJ1-3; the TCRdb D gene call, TRBD1, has no DNA to confirm it. Sequences SGHAT (CDR1) and FQNNGV (CDR2) are obtained from the germline V gene. CDR3 length: 14 amino acids, cysteine to phenylalanine. No DNA was logged.